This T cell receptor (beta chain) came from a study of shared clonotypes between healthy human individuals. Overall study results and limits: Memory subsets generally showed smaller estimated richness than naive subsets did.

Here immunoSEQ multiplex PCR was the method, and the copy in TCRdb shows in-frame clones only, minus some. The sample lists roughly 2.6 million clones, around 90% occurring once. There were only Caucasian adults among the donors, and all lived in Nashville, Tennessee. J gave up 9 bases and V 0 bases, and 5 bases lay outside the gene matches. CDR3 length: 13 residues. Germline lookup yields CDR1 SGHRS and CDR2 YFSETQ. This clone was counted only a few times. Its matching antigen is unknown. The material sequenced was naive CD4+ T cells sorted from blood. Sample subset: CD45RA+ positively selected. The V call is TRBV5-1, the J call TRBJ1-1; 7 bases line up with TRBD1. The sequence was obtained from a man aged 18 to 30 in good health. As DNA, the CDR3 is TGCGCCAGCAGCTTGGGACAGGGCATGCAAGCTTTCTTT. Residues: CASSLGQGMQAFF.